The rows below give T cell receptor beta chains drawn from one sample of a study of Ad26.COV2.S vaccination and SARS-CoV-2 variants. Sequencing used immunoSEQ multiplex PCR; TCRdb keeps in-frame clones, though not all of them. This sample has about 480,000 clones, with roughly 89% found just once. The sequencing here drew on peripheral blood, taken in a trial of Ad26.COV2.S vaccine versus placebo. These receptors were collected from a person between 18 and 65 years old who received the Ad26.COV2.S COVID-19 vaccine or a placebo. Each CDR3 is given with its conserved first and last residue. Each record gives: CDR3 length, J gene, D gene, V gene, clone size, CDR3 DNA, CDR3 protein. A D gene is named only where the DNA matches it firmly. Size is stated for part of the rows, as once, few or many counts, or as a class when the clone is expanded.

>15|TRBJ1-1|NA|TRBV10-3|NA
TGTGCCATCAGGGGCCCGGGGGGCAGTAACACTGAAGCTTTCTTT
CAIRGPGGSNTEAFF
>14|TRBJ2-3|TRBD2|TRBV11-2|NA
TGTGCCAGCAGCGCGGGACTAGGCTCGTATACGCAGTATTTT
CASSAGLGSYTQYF
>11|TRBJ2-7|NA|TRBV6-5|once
TGTGCCAGCAGTCGGGGTTACGAGCAGTACTTC
CASSRGYEQYF
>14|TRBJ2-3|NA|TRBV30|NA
TGTGCCTGGAGCCAGACTAGGAGCTCAGATACGCAGTATTTT
CAWSQTRSSDTQYF
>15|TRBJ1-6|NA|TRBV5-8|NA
TGTGCCAGCAGCTTGACGGGACTTTATAATTCACCCCTCCACTTT
CASSLTGLYNSPLHF
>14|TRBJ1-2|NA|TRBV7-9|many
TGTGCCAGCAGCTTGGACAGTCCTAACTATGGCTACACCTTC
CASSLDSPNYGYTF
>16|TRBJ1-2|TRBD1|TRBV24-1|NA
TGTGCCGCCCTCACCGCCAGACAGGGTTCTAACTATGGCTACACCTTC
CAALTARQGSNYGYTF
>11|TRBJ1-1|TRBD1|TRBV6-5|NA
TGTGCCACGAACCAGGGGGAGGGAGCTTTCTTT
CATNQGEGAFF
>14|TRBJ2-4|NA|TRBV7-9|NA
TGTGCCAGCAGCTTAGCAGACGCTAGAAACATTCAGTACTTC
CASSLADARNIQYF
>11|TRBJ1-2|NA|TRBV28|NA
TGTGCCAGCAGTTTAGGACTGATCTACACCTTC
CASSLGLIYTF
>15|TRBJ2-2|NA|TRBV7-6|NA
TGTGCCAGCAGCTTAGGGCGGGACTTTCACGGGGAGCTGTTTTTT
CASSLGRDFHGELFF
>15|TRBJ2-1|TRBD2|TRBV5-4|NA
TGTGCCAGCAGTCCCTGGGGCCCGGGGGGGAATGAGCAGTTCTTC
CASSPWGPGGNEQFF
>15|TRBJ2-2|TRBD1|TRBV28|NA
TGTGCCAGCGGCTCCGGGACAGTTATCCCCGGGGAGCTGTTTTTT
CASGSGTVIPGELFF
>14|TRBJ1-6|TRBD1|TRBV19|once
TGTGCCAGTCGAACCGGGACAGGGCAATCCCCCCTCCACTTT
CASRTGTGQSPLHF
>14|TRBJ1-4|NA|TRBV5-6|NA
TGTGCCAGCAGCAATACAGGGCTTAATGAAAAACTGTTTTTT
CASSNTGLNEKLFF
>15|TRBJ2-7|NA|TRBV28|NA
TGTGCCAGCAGTCCCCCCGCGGTGTTCTCCTACGAGCAGTACTTC
CASSPPAVFSYEQYF
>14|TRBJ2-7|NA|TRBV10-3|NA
TGTGCCATCAGTGGGAGAGAGACCTTCGGCGAGCAGTACTTC
CAISGRETFGEQYF
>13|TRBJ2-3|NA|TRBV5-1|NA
TGCGCCAGCAGCTTTGACATCACAGATACGCAGTATTTT
CASSFDITDTQYF
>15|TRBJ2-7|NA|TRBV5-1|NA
TGCGCCAGCAGCTTGTCGGGTGCCACGGCCTACGAGCAGTACTTC
CASSLSGATAYEQYF
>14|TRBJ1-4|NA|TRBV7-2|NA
TGTGCCAGCAGCTTACAGGGCGCCAGTGAAAAACTGTTTTTT
CASSLQGASEKLFF
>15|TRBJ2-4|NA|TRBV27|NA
TGTGCCAGCAGTCCAGGGTGGGCGTGGGGAAACATTCAGTACTTC
CASSPGWAWGNIQYF
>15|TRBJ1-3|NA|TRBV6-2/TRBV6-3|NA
TGTGCCAGCAGCGCCGACAGCTTCCAAGGAAACACCATATATTTT
CASSADSFQGNTIYF
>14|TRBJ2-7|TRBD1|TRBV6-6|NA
TGTGCCAGCAGTCTTACAGGGGCGATATACGAGCAGTACTTC
CASSLTGAIYEQYF
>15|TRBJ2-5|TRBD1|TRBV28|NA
TGTGCCAGCAATGAATCAGGGGGACCCCAAGAGACCCAGTACTTC
CASNESGGPQETQYF
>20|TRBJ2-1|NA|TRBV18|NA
TGTGCCAGCTCACCACGAGTAGGGGGGCCGACAGGGAATACCTACAATGAGCAGTTCTTC
CASSPRVGGPTGNTYNEQFF
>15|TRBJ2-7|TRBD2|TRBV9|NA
TGTGCCAGCAGCGTAGGGGTAGCGGGGAACTACGAGCAGTACTTC
CASSVGVAGNYEQYF
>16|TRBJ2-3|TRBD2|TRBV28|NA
TGTGCCAGCCGCGAGAATCGGCGGGAGAGCGTAGATACGCAGTATTTT
CASRENRRESVDTQYF
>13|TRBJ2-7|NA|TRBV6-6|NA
TGTGCCAGCATCGACGGTGGAGCTTACGAGCAGTACTTC
CASIDGGAYEQYF
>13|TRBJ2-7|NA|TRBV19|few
TGTGCCAGTAGTGTCGGACCACTCTACGAGCAGTACTTC
CASSVGPLYEQYF
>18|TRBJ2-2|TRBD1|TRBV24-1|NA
TGTGCCACCAGTGATTTGGACCCCGGGACAGGGTCCACCGGGGAGCTGTTTTTT
CATSDLDPGTGSTGELFF
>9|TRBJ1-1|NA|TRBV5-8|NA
TGTGCCAGCAGCTTGAAAGCTTTCTTT
CASSLKAFF
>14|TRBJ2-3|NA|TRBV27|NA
TGTGCCAGCAGATCCGCGGGACCCGGAGATACGCAGTATTTT
CASRSAGPGDTQYF
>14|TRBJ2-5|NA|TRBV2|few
TGTGCCAGCAGTGTACCTGCGTACCAAGAGACCCAGTACTTC
CASSVPAYQETQYF
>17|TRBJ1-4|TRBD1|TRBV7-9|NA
TGTGCCAGCAGCCTCGGACAGGGGGCGGAGACTAATGAAAAACTGTTTTTT
CASSLGQGAETNEKLFF
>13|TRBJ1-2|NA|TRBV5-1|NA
TGCGCCAGCAGCTTGGATGGGACCGCTGGCTACACCTTC
CASSLDGTAGYTF
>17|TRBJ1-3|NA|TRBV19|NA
TGTGCCAGTAGTTACGAACCGGGCCGACCCTCTGGAAACACCATATATTTT
CASSYEPGRPSGNTIYF
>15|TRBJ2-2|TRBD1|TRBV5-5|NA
TGTGCCAGCAGCGAGGGACAGGGGGCGCGAGGGGAGCTGTTTTTT
CASSEGQGARGELFF
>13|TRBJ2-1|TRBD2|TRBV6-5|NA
TGTGCCAGCGCCGGACTAGCGGACTATGAGCAGTTCTTC
CASAGLADYEQFF
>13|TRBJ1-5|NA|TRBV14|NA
TGTGCCAGCAGCCAAGGGCCCTATCAGCCCCAGCATTTT
CASSQGPYQPQHF
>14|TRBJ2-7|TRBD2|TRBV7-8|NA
TGTGCCAGCAGCTTCAGGACTAGCTCTTACGAGCAGTACTTC
CASSFRTSSYEQYF
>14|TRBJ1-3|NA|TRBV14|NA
TGTGCCAGCAGCCGTCGGCTCTCTGGAAACACCATATATTTT
CASSRRLSGNTIYF
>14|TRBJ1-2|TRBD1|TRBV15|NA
TGTGCCACCCGTCCCGGGACAGGGAACTATGGCTACACCTTC
CATRPGTGNYGYTF
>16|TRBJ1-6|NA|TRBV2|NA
TGTGCCAGCAGTGAAGCGCTTGGAGGGCCGTATTCACCCCTCCACTTT
CASSEALGGPYSPLHF
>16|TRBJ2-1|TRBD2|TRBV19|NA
TGTGCCAGTAGTATGTCCACCGGGACTAGCACGAATGAGCAGTTCTTC
CASSMSTGTSTNEQFF
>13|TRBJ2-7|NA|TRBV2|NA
TGTGCCAGCAAAGCGCCGTCCTCCTACGAGCAGTACTTC
CASKAPSSYEQYF
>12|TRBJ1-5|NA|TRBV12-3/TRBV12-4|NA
TGTGCCACCAGTTTGGGTGCCCAGCCCCAGCATTTT
CATSLGAQPQHF
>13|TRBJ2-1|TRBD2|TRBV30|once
TGTGCCAGACGACTAGCGGGAGGGAGTGAGCAGTTCTTC
CARRLAGGSEQFF
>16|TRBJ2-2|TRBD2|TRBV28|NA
TGTGCCAGCAGTCCACTAGCGGGAGGGCCGCCCGGGGAGCTGTTTTTT
CASSPLAGGPPGELFF
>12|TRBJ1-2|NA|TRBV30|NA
TGTGCCTGGGCAGGACAGTACTATGGCTACACCTTC
CAWAGQYYGYTF